This T cell receptor (beta chain) was recorded in a study of T cell responses to AZD1222 COVID-19 vaccine. Here immunoSEQ multiplex PCR was the method, and the copy in TCRdb shows in-frame clones only, minus some. Seen here are 100,000 to 150,000 clones, 90% observed once, and the top ten hold less than 8.5%. This CDR3 contains 14 residues. Germline V CDR1 and CDR2: KGHDR, SFDVKD. Trimming took 6 bases from V and 0 from J, leaving 8 bases between them. Sequenced here: peripheral blood, sampled on day 0 of AZD1222 vaccination. The clonotype comes from an adult in good health. The chain carries TRBV24-1 and TRBJ2-1; D is ambiguous. CDR3 DNA: TGTGCCACCAGTCCGGGCCCCTCCTACAATGAGCAGTTCTTC. Translated: CATSPGPSYNEQFF.